A selection of T cell receptor beta chains follows, all from one sample in a study of blood T cell repertoires in COVID-19. The data were produced by immunoSEQ multiplex PCR, yet TCRdb's version contains in-frame clones alone and is incomplete. The sample comprises some 320,000 clones, around nine tenths of which are singletons, and 2.6% rests with the top ten. Material for sequencing was PBMCs or T cells enriched from blood (not recorded which). The receptors come from a man between 60 and 75 years old who had recovered from COVID-19. The CDR3 runs from the conserved cysteine through the conserved F or W. D genes are given only for firm matches. Some rows mark clone size as missing; the rest say once, few, many or name a class of expanded clone.

cdr3_length	d_call	j_call	clone_size	v_call	cdr3_aa	cdr3_nt
15	TRBD2	TRBJ2-1	few	TRBV11-2	CASSQGLAGTHEQFF	TGTGCCAGCAGCCAGGGACTAGCGGGAACACATGAGCAGTTCTTC
13	TRBD1	TRBJ1-2	.	TRBV3-1/TRBV3-2	CASSQGQGYGYTF	TGTGCCAGCAGCCAAGGACAGGGGTATGGCTACACCTTC
17	TRBD2	TRBJ2-1	once	TRBV19	CASSRTFAGGVYNEQFF	TGTGCCAGTAGTAGAACGTTTGCGGGAGGGGTCTACAATGAGCAGTTCTTC
14	TRBD1	TRBJ2-1	.	TRBV7-3	CASTSGTGNGEQFF	TGTGCCAGCACCTCAGGGACAGGGAATGGTGAGCAGTTCTTC
20	TRBD1	TRBJ2-2	.	TRBV4-1	CASSHTLSGARTGNTGELFF	TGCGCCAGCAGCCACACACTAAGCGGCGCCAGGACAGGGAACACCGGGGAGCTGTTTTTT
13	.	TRBJ1-2	.	TRBV12-3/TRBV12-4	CASAHGRTYGYTF	TGTGCCAGCGCCCACGGGAGGACTTATGGCTACACCTTC
14	TRBD2	TRBJ2-2	few	TRBV19	CASSESAGTGELFF	TGTGCCAGTAGTGAATCAGCGGGGACCGGGGAGCTGTTTTTT
13	.	TRBJ2-7	.	TRBV15	CATSRGLNYEQYF	TGTGCCACCAGCAGAGGACTCAACTACGAGCAGTACTTC
15	TRBD2	TRBJ2-3	.	TRBV20-1	CSASSSSGGADTQYF	TGCAGTGCTAGTTCGAGTAGCGGGGGGGCAGATACGCAGTATTTT
15	TRBD1	TRBJ1-2	.	TRBV5-4	CASSSGQGTHYGYTF	TGTGCCAGCAGCTCCGGACAGGGGACACACTATGGCTACACCTTC
12	.	TRBJ1-5	.	TRBV24-1	CATSDPNQPQHF	TGTGCCACCAGTGACCCTAATCAGCCCCAGCATTTT
15	.	TRBJ2-1	.	TRBV5-4	CASSFYAISYNEQFF	TGTGCCAGCAGCTTCTACGCGATCTCCTACAATGAGCAGTTCTTC
13	.	TRBJ1-1	.	TRBV4-1	CASSQAGGPEAFF	TGCGCCAGCAGCCAGGCGGGTGGGCCTGAAGCTTTCTTT
19	.	TRBJ1-3	.	TRBV4-1	CASSQHTMRETIFGNTIYF	TGCGCCAGCAGCCAACATACCATGAGGGAAACGATTTTTGGAAACACCATATATTTT
15	.	TRBJ1-1	.	TRBV7-8	CASSLVRGMNTEAFF	TGTGCCAGCAGCTTAGTAAGGGGAATGAACACTGAAGCTTTCTTT
17	TRBD2	TRBJ2-3	.	TRBV6-6	CASSLTLSGIPTDTQYF	TGTGCCAGCAGTCTCACCCTTAGCGGGATCCCCACAGATACGCAGTATTTT
14	.	TRBJ2-5	.	TRBV5-1	CASSFPGPQETQYF	TGCGCCAGCAGCTTCCCAGGCCCTCAAGAGACCCAGTACTTC
16	.	TRBJ2-7	.	TRBV4-3	CASSQDIGQFPYEQYF	TGCGCCAGCAGCCAAGATATAGGACAGTTCCCTTACGAGCAGTACTTC
17	TRBD2	TRBJ2-3	few	TRBV10-1	CASSSGTSGGRSDTQYF	TGCGCCAGCAGTTCCGGGACTAGCGGGGGGCGTTCAGATACGCAGTATTTT
15	.	TRBJ1-5	.	TRBV6-5	CASRVDRSSNQPQHF	TGTGCCAGCAGAGTTGACAGGTCGAGCAATCAGCCCCAGCATTTT
15	TRBD2	TRBJ2-7	.	TRBV6-2/TRBV6-3	CASSTTSGGRYEQYF	TGTGCCAGCAGTACCACTAGCGGGGGTCGCTACGAGCAGTACTTC
15	.	TRBJ2-2	.	TRBV19	CASSPPGLGTGELFF	TGTGCCAGTAGTCCCCCAGGGTTGGGCACCGGGGAGCTGTTTTTT
13	.	TRBJ2-5	.	TRBV4-3	CASSQTGQETQYF	TGCGCCAGCAGCCAGACAGGACAAGAGACCCAGTACTTC
14	TRBD1	TRBJ1-6	.	TRBV18	CASSMTGKGSPLHF	TGTGCCAGCTCAATGACAGGGAAAGGATCACCCCTCCACTTT
14	.	TRBJ1-2	.	TRBV30	CAWSVGAGSYGYTF	TGTGCCTGGAGTGTGGGGGCAGGGTCTTATGGCTACACCTTC
16	.	TRBJ1-2	.	TRBV4-3	CASSQRPFDSNYGYTF	TGCGCCAGCAGCCAGCGACCCTTCGACAGTAACTATGGCTACACCTTC
13	.	TRBJ1-5	once	TRBV5-5	CASSLARDQPQHF	TGTGCCAGCAGCTTGGCTCGAGATCAGCCCCAGCATTTT
14	.	TRBJ1-5	few	TRBV4-1	CASSTGHSNQPQHF	TGCGCCAGCAGCACCGGACACAGCAATCAGCCCCAGCATTTT
14	TRBD1	TRBJ1-1	many	TRBV7-2	CASSLQGVGTEAFF	TGTGCCAGCAGCTTACAGGGGGTCGGCACTGAAGCTTTCTTT
13	.	TRBJ2-1	.	TRBV14	CASSQGTTGEQFF	TGTGCCAGCAGCCAAGGGACGACGGGGGAGCAGTTCTTC
15	TRBD1	TRBJ2-7	.	TRBV6-5	CASSYSSGGTYEQYF	TGTGCCAGCAGTTACTCGTCAGGGGGCACCTACGAGCAGTACTTC
15	TRBD2	TRBJ2-7	.	TRBV5-1	CASSPTSGSRYEQYF	TGCGCCAGCAGCCCAACTAGCGGGAGTCGTTACGAGCAGTACTTC
15	TRBD1	TRBJ2-5	.	TRBV6-1	CASSEGDRGQETQYF	TGTGCCAGCAGTGAAGGGGACAGGGGACAAGAGACCCAGTACTTC
13	.	TRBJ2-7	.	TRBV30	CAWKPGSGYEQYF	TGTGCCTGGAAACCAGGGTCCGGCTACGAGCAGTACTTC
16	TRBD1	TRBJ2-1	.	TRBV9	CASSVGTGALGNEQFF	TGTGCCAGCAGCGTAGGGACAGGGGCCCTGGGGAATGAGCAGTTCTTC
13	.	TRBJ2-3	.	TRBV25-1	CASSEGALGTQYF	TGTGCCAGCAGTGAGGGGGCCCTAGGTACGCAGTATTTT
11	.	TRBJ1-2	.	TRBV20-1	CSASGGNGYTF	TGCAGTGCTAGTGGAGGGAATGGCTACACCTTC
15	.	TRBJ2-7	.	TRBV10-3	CAIGDTPALSYEQYF	TGTGCCATCGGGGACACGCCGGCGCTCTCCTACGAGCAGTACTTC
16	TRBD2	TRBJ2-3	.	TRBV18	CASSPAPAGSSDTQYF	TGTGCCAGCTCACCAGCCCCAGCGGGATCTTCAGATACGCAGTATTTT
14	.	TRBJ1-1	.	TRBV18	CASSQLGQNTEAFF	TGTGCCAGCTCACAACTGGGGCAGAACACTGAAGCTTTCTTT
14	.	TRBJ1-2	.	TRBV6-5	CASSWGGGVIGYTF	TGTGCCAGCAGTTGGGGGGGAGGGGTGATTGGCTACACCTTC
14	.	TRBJ2-3	.	TRBV3-1/TRBV3-2	CASGQGIFTDTQYF	TGTGCCAGCGGGCAGGGAATATTCACAGATACGCAGTATTTT
13	TRBD1	TRBJ1-2	.	TRBV18	CASSPDRDYGYTF	TGTGCCAGCTCACCGGACAGGGACTATGGCTACACCTTC